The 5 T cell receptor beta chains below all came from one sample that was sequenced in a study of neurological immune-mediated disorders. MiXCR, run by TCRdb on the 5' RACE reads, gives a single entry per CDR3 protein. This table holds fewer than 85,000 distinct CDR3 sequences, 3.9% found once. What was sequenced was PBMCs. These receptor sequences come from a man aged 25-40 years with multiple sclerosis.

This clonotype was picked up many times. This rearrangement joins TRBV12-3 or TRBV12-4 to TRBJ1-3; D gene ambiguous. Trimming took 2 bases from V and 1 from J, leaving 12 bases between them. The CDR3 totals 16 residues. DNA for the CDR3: TGTGCCAGCAGTTTATCCTGGACCGGTTCTGGAAACACCATATATTTT. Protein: CASSLSWTGSGNTIYF.

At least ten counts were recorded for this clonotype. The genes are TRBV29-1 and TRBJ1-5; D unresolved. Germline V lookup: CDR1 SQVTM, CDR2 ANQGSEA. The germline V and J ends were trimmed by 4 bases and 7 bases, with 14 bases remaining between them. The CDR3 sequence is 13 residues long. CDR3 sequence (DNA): TGCAGCGTTGGCCGGGCCAAGGAACAGCCCCAGCATTTT. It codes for CSVGRAKEQPQHF.

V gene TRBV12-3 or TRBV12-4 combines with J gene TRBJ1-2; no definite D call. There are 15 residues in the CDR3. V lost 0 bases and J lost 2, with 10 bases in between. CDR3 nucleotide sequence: TGTGCCAGCAGTTTAGCCGGAAAGGAAAACTATGGCTACACCTTC. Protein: CASSLAGKENYGYTF.

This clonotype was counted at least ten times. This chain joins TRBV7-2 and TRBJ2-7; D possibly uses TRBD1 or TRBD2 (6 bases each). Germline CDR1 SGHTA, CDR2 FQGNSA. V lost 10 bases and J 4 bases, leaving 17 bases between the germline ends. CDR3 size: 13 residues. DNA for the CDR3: TGTGCCATTGGGGGGCAGGCGTGGTACGAGCAGTACTTC. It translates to CAIGGQAWYEQYF.

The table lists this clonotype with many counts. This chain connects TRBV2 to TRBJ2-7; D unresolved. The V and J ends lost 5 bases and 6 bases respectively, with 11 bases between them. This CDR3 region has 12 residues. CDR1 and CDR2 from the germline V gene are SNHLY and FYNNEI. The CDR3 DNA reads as TGTGCCAGCAGTTTTGATCCCTCCGAGCAGTACTTC. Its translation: CASSFDPSEQYF.